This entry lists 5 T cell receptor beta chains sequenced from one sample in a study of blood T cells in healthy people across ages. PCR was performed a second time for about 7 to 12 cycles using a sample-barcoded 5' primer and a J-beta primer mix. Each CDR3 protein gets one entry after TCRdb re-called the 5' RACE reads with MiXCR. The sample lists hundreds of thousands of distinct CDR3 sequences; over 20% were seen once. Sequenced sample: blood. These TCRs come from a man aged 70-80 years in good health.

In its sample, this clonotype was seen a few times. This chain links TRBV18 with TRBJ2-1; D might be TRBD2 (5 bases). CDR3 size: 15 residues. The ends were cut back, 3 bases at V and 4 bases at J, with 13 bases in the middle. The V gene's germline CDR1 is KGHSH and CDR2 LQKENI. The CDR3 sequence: CASSPTGNPYNEQFF. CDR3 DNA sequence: TGTGCCAGCTCACCCACCGGGAACCCATACAATGAGCAGTTCTTC.

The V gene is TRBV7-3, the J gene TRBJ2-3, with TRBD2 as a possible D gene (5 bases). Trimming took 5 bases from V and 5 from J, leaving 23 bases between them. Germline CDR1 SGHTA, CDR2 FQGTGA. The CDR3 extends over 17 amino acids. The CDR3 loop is CASSPGRSEPLIDTQYF. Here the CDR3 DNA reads TGTGCCAGCAGCCCGGGCCGTAGCGAACCTCTGATAGATACGCAGTATTTT.

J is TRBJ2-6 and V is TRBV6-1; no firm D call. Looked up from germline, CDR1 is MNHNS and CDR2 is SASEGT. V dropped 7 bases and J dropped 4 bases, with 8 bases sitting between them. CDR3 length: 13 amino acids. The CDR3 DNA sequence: TGTGCCAGCAAGAGGCTAGGGGCCAACGTCCTGACTTTC. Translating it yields CASKRLGANVLTF.

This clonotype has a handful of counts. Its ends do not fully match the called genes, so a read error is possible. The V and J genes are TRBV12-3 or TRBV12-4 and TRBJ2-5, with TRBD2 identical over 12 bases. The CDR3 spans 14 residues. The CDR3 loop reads CAGSPGLAGKTQYF. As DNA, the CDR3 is TGTGCCGGCAGTCCCGGACTAGCGGGAAAGACCCAGTACTTC.

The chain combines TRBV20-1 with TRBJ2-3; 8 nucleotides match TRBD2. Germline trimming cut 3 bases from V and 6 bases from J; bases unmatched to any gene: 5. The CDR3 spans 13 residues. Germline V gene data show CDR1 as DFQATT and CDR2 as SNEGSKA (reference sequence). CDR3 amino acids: CSARREARDTQYF. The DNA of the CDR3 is TGCAGTGCTAGGCGGGAGGCCAGGGATACGCAGTATTTT.